These 12 T cell receptor beta chains share one sample of origin, sequenced in a study of cytomegalovirus exposure and HLA in healthy donors. This PCR relied on a set of 60 Vbeta primers and 13 Jbeta primers. Repertoires were generated with immunoSEQ multiplex PCR, while TCRdb's copy carries only in-frame clones and drops some. The data contain 95,000 to 150,000 clones, roughly three fifths of them singletons. The specimen was PBMCs. The receptor source for this set is a man younger than 35 in good health and CMV-seronegative.

The V gene is TRBV7-2, the J gene TRBJ2-7; D unclear. The germline V gene has CDR1 SGHTA and CDR2 FQGNSA. This CDR3 contains 15 residues. Trimming pared 0 bases from V and 3 bases from J, leaving 12 bases between. The CDR3 coding sequence is TGTGCCAGCAGCTTAGCGTTTGACGGGTTCTACGAGCAGTACTTC. Residues: CASSLAFDGFYEQYF.

This clone was picked up a small number of times. V usage is TRBV7-8 and J usage is TRBJ2-1, with 14 bases fitting TRBD2. CDR3 length: 18 residues. The J segment lost 4 bases and the V segment lost 4 bases, leaving 9 bases of the junction unmatched. Germline CDR1 is SGHVS and CDR2 is FQNEAQ. CDR3 DNA sequence: TGTGCCAGCAGCTCCCAAGGGACTAGCGGGAGTTGGTACAATGAGCAGTTCTTC. Its protein is CASSSQGTSGSWYNEQFF.

The V call is TRBV29-1, the J call TRBJ2-7; tentatively, D is TRBD1 (6 bases). V dropped 6 bases and J dropped 2 bases, with 11 bases sitting between them. CDR3 length equals 12 residues. Germline CDR1 SQVTM, CDR2 ANQGSEA. This chain's CDR3 is CSVGARTYEQYF. DNA for the CDR3: TGCAGCGTGGGGGCCCGGACCTACGAGCAGTACTTC.

The rearrangement links TRBV18 to TRBJ2-7; the match to TRBD1 covers 8 bases. Looked up from germline, CDR1 is KGHSH and CDR2 is LQKENI. The CDR3 is 15 residues long. V lost 3 bases, J lost 2 bases, and 6 bases stayed unmatched. The CDR3 DNA reads as TGTGCCAGCTCACCCCGACAGGGGAGGCCCTACGAGCAGTACTTC. Its translation is CASSPRQGRPYEQYF.

The J gene is TRBJ2-7, the V gene TRBV6-1; possible D gene TRBD2, 5 bases. Germline assignment: CDR1 MNHNS and CDR2 SASEGT. Trimming removed 3 bases at V and 4 bases at J, with 16 bases between. This CDR3 region has 15 residues. CDR3 nucleotides: TGTGCCAGCAGTGAGTCACCGTCCGGCGGGTACGAGCAGTACTTC. The encoded protein is CASSESPSGGYEQYF.

This CDR3 reads CASSSLQYTEAFF. In nucleotides, the CDR3 is TGTGCCAGCAGCTCCCTGCAGTACACTGAAGCTTTCTTT. The genes are TRBV5-6 and TRBJ1-1; D is undetermined. CDR1 is SGHDT and CDR2 is YYEEEE in the germline V gene. The CDR3 length is 13 residues. V was trimmed by 3 bases and J by 3 bases, leaving 9 bases between them.

This rearrangement joins TRBV28 to TRBJ1-1, with D possibly being TRBD1 (5 bases). There are 13 residues in the CDR3. Trimming shortened V by 5 bases and J by 11 bases, and 18 bases separated the two germline ends. Germline assignment: CDR1 MDHEN and CDR2 SYDVKM. The CDR3 region has the DNA TGTGCCAGCAGTGGGTTTTCAGGCAGGGCGGCTTTCTTT. It yields the protein CASSGFSGRAAFF. Complete variable domain (other parts from reference TRBV28 and TRBJ1-1): DVKVTQSSRYLVKRTGEKVFLECVQDMDHENMFWYRQDPGLGLRLIYFSYDVKMKEKGDIPEGYSVSREKKERFSLILESASTNQTSMYLCASSGFSGRAAFFGQGTRLTVV.

The chain joins TRBV5-5 to TRBJ2-5; 10 bases map to TRBD2. From germline, CDR1 is SGHKS and CDR2 YYEKEE (reference sequence). After removal of 4 bases from V and 2 bases from J, the junction contained 5 bases not matched to a gene. The CDR3 has 15 amino acids. CDR3 residues: CASSILAGAQETQYF. Written as DNA, the CDR3 is TGTGCCAGCAGCATCCTAGCGGGGGCTCAAGAGACCCAGTACTTC.

J is TRBJ1-4 and V is TRBV23-1; 8 positions agree with TRBD1. TRBV23-1 carries the ORF label, with uncertain function. Losses at the gene ends were 5 bases for V and 1 base for J; bases not matched to a gene: 6. CDR3 size: 16 residues. The CDR3 is CASSGQGARTNEKLFF. For the CDR3, the DNA is TGCGCCAGCAGTGGGCAGGGGGCACGAACTAATGAAAAACTGTTTTTT.

The CDR3 spells CAWEGTSGISMGTQYF. For the CDR3, the DNA is TGTGCCTGGGAGGGGACTAGCGGGATTTCGATGGGGACCCAGTACTTC. This chain links TRBV30 with TRBJ2-5, with 13 nucleotides matching TRBD2. The CDR3 is 16 residues long. In germline, CDR1 is GTSNPN, CDR2 SVGIG (reference sequence). The ends lost 5 bases at V and 7 bases at J; junction bases unmatched: 13.

The gene calls are TRBV29-1 and TRBJ2-3, with D perhaps TRBD2 (5 bases). CDR1 and CDR2 (germline): SQVTM, ANQGSEA. The ends were cut back, 4 bases at V and 9 bases at J, with 11 bases in the middle. The CDR3 spans 11 residues. The CDR3: CSVGASGTQYF. As DNA, the CDR3 is TGCAGCGTTGGCGCCTCGGGGACGCAGTATTTT.

The sample holds one count of this clone. The chain is built from TRBV30 and TRBJ2-5; 14 nucleotides align to TRBD2. The tail of the sequence fits TRBJ2-7 better, so the J call may be wrong. CDR1 GTSNPN and CDR2 SVGIG come from the germline V gene (reference sequence). This CDR3 has 15 residues. The CDR3 nucleotides read TGTGCCTGGAGCTTGGGACTAGCGGGAGTTGGCGAGCAGTACTTC. It is translated as CAWSLGLAGVGEQYF.